These 8 T cell receptor beta chains originate from one sample sequenced in a study of T cell responses to AZD1222 COVID-19 vaccine. Produced via immunoSEQ multiplex PCR; TCRdb's table is partial and in-frame only. The sample records about 160,000 clones, around 87% being singletons. The sample consisted of peripheral blood, taken 28 days after the second AZD1222 dose. These receptors all come from an adult who received the AZD1222 COVID-19 vaccine.

The chain joins TRBV30 to TRBJ1-3; D not certain. Germline V lookup: CDR1 GTSNPN, CDR2 SVGIG (reference sequence). CDR3 length equals 12 residues. CDR3 sequence: CAVNPSGNTIYF. CDR3 in DNA: TGTGCTGTAAACCCCTCTGGAAACACCATATATTTT.

CDR3 sequence: CASSVGDYGYTF. The CDR3 DNA reads TGTGCCAGCAGTGTAGGCGACTATGGCTACACCTTC. The chain recombines TRBV2 with TRBJ1-2, with no clear D. V was clipped by 4 bases and J by 3 bases, with 6 bases between them. The germline CDR1 and CDR2 sequences are SNHLY and FYNNEI. The CDR3 is made up of 12 amino acids.

The rearrangement joins TRBV19 to TRBJ1-3, with TRBD1 matching 7 bases. The germline V gene has CDR1 LNHDA and CDR2 SQIVND (reference sequence). V was pared by 4 bases and J by 6 bases, with 9 bases of the junction left unmatched. CDR3 length equals 15 residues. CDR3 in amino acids: CASSRGQSLVNTIYF. The CDR3 DNA sequence: TGTGCCAGTAGTAGGGGACAGAGCCTTGTAAACACCATATATTTT.

J is TRBJ1-2 and V is TRBV4-3; 9 bases align to TRBD1. With V trimmed by 5 bases and J by 3 bases, 7 bases remained unmatched. Looked up from germline, CDR1 is LGHNA and CDR2 is YSLEER. This CDR3 comprises 15 residues. CDR3 sequence reads: CASSSGQGADYGYTF. In nucleotides, the CDR3 is TGCGCCAGCAGCTCGGGACAGGGCGCGGACTATGGCTACACCTTC.

J is TRBJ2-7 and V is TRBV6-6; D possibly corresponds to TRBD2 (6 bases). V was pared by 4 bases and J by 5 bases, with 15 bases between. The CDR3 length is 14 residues. CDR1 and CDR2 from the germline V gene are MNHNY and SVGAGI (reference sequence). The CDR3: CASSLGLLSDEQYF. CDR3 sequence (DNA): TGTGCCAGCAGTTTAGGACTATTAAGTGACGAGCAGTACTTC.

A single count supports this clone. This sequence joins TRBV21-1 and TRBJ2-3; the DNA was not compared with TRBD2, the D call given in the table. TRBV21-1 is reported as a pseudogene. The CDR3 is 14 residues long. The CDR3 loop is CASTERRVGDTQYF. DNA of the CDR3: TGTGCCAGCACCGAAAGGAGGGTTGGGGATACGCAGTATTTT.

J is TRBJ1-1 and V is TRBV20-1; D call uncertain. Germline CDR1 reads DFQATT; CDR2 reads SNEGSKA (reference sequence). The V and J ends lost 5 bases and 1 base respectively, with 5 bases between them. The CDR3 extends over 11 amino acids. DNA for the CDR3: TGCAGTGCTCTGGGGAACACTGAAGCTTTCTTT. Translating gives CSALGNTEAFF.

The chain links TRBV9 to TRBJ2-1; no clear D gene. This CDR3 contains 11 residues. V was shortened by 3 bases and J by 14 bases, with 12 bases between the two germline ends. CDR1 and CDR2 (germline): SGDLS, YYNGEE. The chain's CDR3 is CASSDPGFEFF. The DNA of the CDR3 is TGTGCCAGCAGCGACCCAGGATTCGAGTTCTTC.